The 16 T cell receptor beta chains below all came from one sample that was sequenced in a study of blood T cell repertoires in COVID-19. Produced via immunoSEQ multiplex PCR; TCRdb's table is partial and in-frame only. The profile covers roughly 340,000 clones, with almost 90% appearing a single time and 5.5% to 7.5% taken by the ten largest. The sample comprised peripheral blood. The receptors stem from a woman in her sixties or seventies with COVID-19, enrolled during active disease.

In its sample, this clone was seen many times. The chain recombines TRBV7-3 with TRBJ2-7; 9 bases match TRBD1. V was clipped by 2 bases and J by 3 bases; unmatched bases: 5. The V gene's germline CDR1 is SGHTA and CDR2 FQGTGA. This CDR3 contains 15 residues. Here the CDR3 reads CASSLSGQGLYEQYF. The CDR3 DNA follows: TGTGCCAGCAGCTTATCAGGACAGGGGCTCTACGAGCAGTACTTC.

The chain recombines TRBV9 with TRBJ2-1; D may be TRBD1 (5 bases). Germline V gene sequence: CDR1 SGDLS, CDR2 YYNGEE. The CDR3 sequence is 15 residues long. V was shortened by 0 bases and J by 2 bases, with 9 bases between the two germline ends. CDR3 residues: CASSVDQGTYNEQFF. The CDR3 DNA follows: TGTGCCAGCAGCGTAGACCAGGGAACCTACAATGAGCAGTTCTTC. The variable domain in full, completed from reference TRBV9 and TRBJ2-1, reads DSGVTQTPKHLITATGQRVTLRCSPRSGDLSVYWYQQSLDQGLQFLIQYYNGEERAKGNILERFSAQQFPDLHSELNLSSLELGDSALYFCASSVDQGTYNEQFFGPGTRLTVL.

In its sample, this clone was seen once. The chain carries TRBV29-1 and TRBJ2-2; D might be TRBD1 (5 bases). Germline assignment: CDR1 SQVTM and CDR2 ANQGSEA. Trimming removed 7 bases at V and 2 bases at J, with 20 bases between. This CDR3 has 16 amino acids. CDR3 protein: CSANNLRGLNTGELFF. CDR3 nucleotide sequence: TGCAGCGCTAACAACCTTAGGGGTCTTAACACCGGGGAGCTGTTTTTT.

The CDR3 DNA is TGCGCCAGCAGCCAGGACAGTAGTACTGAAGCTTTCTTT. It codes for CASSQDSSTEAFF. The J gene is TRBJ1-1, the V gene TRBV4-1, with D possibly TRBD1 on 6 matching bases. CDR3 length: 13 residues. Germline assignment: CDR1 MGHRA and CDR2 YSYEKL. Trimming removed 3 bases at V and 5 bases at J, with 10 bases between.

A single count supports this clone. The chain combines TRBV2 with TRBJ1-1; TRBD1 matches 10 bases. Germline V gene sequence: CDR1 SNHLY, CDR2 FYNNEI. The J segment lost 5 bases and the V segment lost 5 bases, leaving 2 bases of the junction unmatched. There are 13 residues in the CDR3. CDR3 sequence (DNA): TGTGCCAGCAGTAGGGACAGGGGAACTGAAGCTTTCTTT. Amino acids: CASSRDRGTEAFF.

The chain uses TRBV30 and TRBJ1-1; D gene ambiguous. Germline assignment: CDR1 GTSNPN and CDR2 SVGIG (reference sequence). The CDR3 contains 15 residues. The V gene lost 1 base and the J gene lost 0 bases, with 12 bases spanning the gap. DNA for the CDR3: TGTGCCTGGAGTGGGATACAGAGTTTGAACACTGAAGCTTTCTTT. Translated, it gives CAWSGIQSLNTEAFF. Using reference TRBV30 and TRBJ1-1 for the parts outside the CDR3, the full variable domain is SQTIHQWPATLVQPVGSPLSLECTVEGTSNPNLYWYRQAAGRGLQLLFYSVGIGQISSEVPQNLSASRPQDRQFILSSKKLLLSDSGFYLCAWSGIQSLNTEAFFGQGTRLTVV.

This clone has just a few counts. The rearrangement joins TRBV28 to TRBJ1-4; possible D gene TRBD1, 5 bases. CDR1 is MDHEN and CDR2 is SYDVKM in the germline V gene. The CDR3 consists of 13 residues. V lost 5 bases and J 6 bases, leaving 10 bases between the germline ends. The CDR3 region has the DNA TGTGCCAGCAGTATAGGGGCTGATGAAAAACTGTTTTTT. The encoded protein is CASSIGADEKLFF.

The chain has TRBV9 and TRBJ1-2, with D perhaps matching TRBD1 (5 bases). Germline-derived CDR1 and CDR2 are SGDLS and YYNGEE. This CDR3 has 15 residues. The V gene lost 0 bases and the J gene lost 4 bases, with 13 bases spanning the gap. The CDR3 region has the DNA TGTGCCAGCAGCGTAGACCAGGGCAACCCCTATGGCTACACCTTC. It translates to CASSVDQGNPYGYTF. Together with reference TRBV9 and TRBJ1-2, the CDR3 gives the full variable domain: DSGVTQTPKHLITATGQRVTLRCSPRSGDLSVYWYQQSLDQGLQFLIQYYNGEERAKGNILERFSAQQFPDLHSELNLSSLELGDSALYFCASSVDQGNPYGYTFGSGTRLTVV.

The chain carries TRBV11-2 and TRBJ1-1; perhaps TRBD1 as D (6 bases). The CDR3 is 14 amino acids. Trimming stripped 3 bases from V and 1 base from J, with 9 bases between. In germline, CDR1 is SGHAT, CDR2 FQNNGV. The CDR3 DNA reads TGTGCCAGCAGCTTCGGGACATCGAACACTGAAGCTTTCTTT. Its protein is CASSFGTSNTEAFF.

The chain carries TRBV19 and TRBJ1-2, with D possibly matching TRBD1 (5 bases). This CDR3 has 11 amino acids. The germline V gene has CDR1 LNHDA and CDR2 SQIVND (reference sequence). Deletions cut 3 bases from V and 10 bases from J, with 9 bases between. The CDR3: CASSIGQNYTF. The CDR3 DNA sequence: TGTGCCAGTAGTATTGGACAAAACTACACCTTC.

The rearrangement links TRBV19 to TRBJ1-1, with D possibly being TRBD1 (5 bases). The V and J ends lost 3 bases and 0 bases respectively, with 11 bases between them. The CDR3 extends over 15 amino acids. Germline lookup yields CDR1 LNHDA and CDR2 SQIVND (reference sequence). CDR3 bases: TGTGCCAGTAGTATGGGGAGGGGAGTGAACACTGAAGCTTTCTTT. Amino acids: CASSMGRGVNTEAFF.

The chain couples TRBV18 to TRBJ1-1; D not certain. Germline CDR1 and CDR2: KGHSH and LQKENI. This CDR3 is built from 17 residues. The ends were cut back, 4 bases at V and 4 bases at J, with 22 bases in the middle. The CDR3 is CASSRAIDGGVGTEAFF. For the CDR3, the DNA is TGTGCCAGCTCACGTGCGATAGACGGAGGCGTAGGCACTGAAGCTTTCTTT.

The chain recombines TRBV24-1 with TRBJ1-1, with D unresolved. CDR1 KGHDR and CDR2 SFDVKD come from the germline V gene. V was clipped by 5 bases and J by 4 bases, with 16 bases between them. The CDR3 is made up of 15 amino acids. This chain's CDR3 is CATSANGRVGTEAFF. The CDR3 nucleotides read TGTGCCACCAGTGCGAATGGGAGGGTGGGCACTGAAGCTTTCTTT.

This clone was counted a single time. This chain uses TRBV6-6 with TRBJ1-5; D perhaps matches TRBD1 (5 bases). This CDR3 has 16 residues. Germline V gene data show CDR1 as MNHNY and CDR2 as SVGAGI (reference sequence). V lost 6 bases to trimming and J lost 2 bases, with 17 bases between them. CDR3 amino acids: CASRHIWGGGNQPQHF. The CDR3 DNA reads as TGTGCCAGCAGACATATTTGGGGCGGAGGCAATCAGCCCCAGCATTTT.

This chain joins TRBV7-2 and TRBJ1-2; 9 positions match TRBD1. CDR3 length: 16 residues. The V gene end was trimmed by 1 base and the J gene end by 5 bases; junction bases not matched to a gene: 8. Germline lookup yields CDR1 SGHTA and CDR2 FQGNSA. As DNA, the CDR3 is TGTGCCAGCAGCTTAGAAGAATGGGACAGGGTGTATGGCTACACCTTC. Protein product: CASSLEEWDRVYGYTF.

The table lists this clone with a few counts. The genes are TRBV28 and TRBJ1-4; D unresolved. Germline lookup yields CDR1 MDHEN and CDR2 SYDVKM. V shed 4 bases and J shed 7 bases, with 13 bases lying between them. The CDR3 extends over 14 amino acids. In DNA, the CDR3 is TGTGCCAGCAGTTCCCCCTCGATACTTGAAAAACTGTTTTTT. It encodes CASSSPSILEKLFF.